This entry is about one TCR beta chain. The data are from a study of blood T cell repertoires in COVID-19. As for the study in general: Samples came from the United States, Italy and Spain, spanning acute and convalescent COVID-19. PBMCs, B-cell-depleted T cells, or T cells were the source of the cDNA or gDNA that made up the material.

In Seattle, patients joined the study during active infection and were tracked longitudinally. Per the original data handling: Researchers report that nucleated cell counts were estimated from reference gene primer amplification. The method was immunoSEQ multiplex PCR; TCRdb's version includes in-frame clones alone and lacks a portion of them. V, J and clone size are taken as reported in that table, and D and trimming were inferred from the DNA itself. The table includes about 100,000 clones, 90% detected once. Trimming shortened V by 4 bases and J by 4 bases, and 15 bases separated the two germline ends. The CDR3 covers 16 residues. Germline CDR1 and CDR2: SGHRS and YFSETQ.

V is TRBV5-1 and J is TRBJ2-6; D possibly corresponds to TRBD2 (5 bases). The TCR originated in a young man with COVID-19, enrolled during active disease. Material for sequencing was peripheral blood. The CDR3 spells CASSTWNGVGANVLTF. CDR3 coding DNA: TGCGCCAGCAGCACCTGGAACGGGGTAGGGGCCAACGTCCTGACTTTC. The entire variable domain, with the rest obtained from reference TRBV5-1 and TRBJ2-6, is as follows: KAGVTQTPRYLIKTRGQQVTLSCSPISGHRSVSWYQQTPGQGLQFLFEYFSETQRNKGNFPGRFSGRQFSNSRSEMNVSTLELGDSALYLCASSTWNGVGANVLTFGAGSRLTVL.